This TCR beta chain was identified during a study of cytomegalovirus exposure and HLA in healthy donors (dated by TCRdb to the late 2010s). About the study as a whole: An earlier analysis of 550 to 700 of the donors reported approximately 270 Gb of sequence data and around 110 million unique TCR beta sequences from about 179 million T cells. An early release that covered fewer than 800 HLA-typed donors contained about 300 gigabases of sequencing data and some 87 million unique TCR sequences. The genetic ancestry cluster associated with self-reported Caucasian donors included roughly 84% of the 398 genotyped donors. The study aimed to test whether cataloging public T cell receptors could reveal signatures of past pathogen exposure. The study used immunosequencing to profile the T cell repertoires of approximately 630 subjects and linked those repertoires to cytomegalovirus serostatus. Along with the roughly 670-subject first cohort, a separate validation cohort of 120 different subjects was used. To predict cytomegalovirus infection status, the study brought together high-throughput TCR immunosequencing, statistical association of individual TCRs with disease status, and machine learning. To study patterns of TCR occurrence, a later analysis re-analyzed previously published TCR beta repertoires from several hundred donors and added high-resolution HLA genotyping. Rather than drawing on any new phenotypic data, the later analysis identified candidate immune exposures from TCR beta sequences and the way those sequences occurred across donors. An earlier analysis of several hundred of the donors applied high-throughput TCR beta sequencing to assess whether each TCR beta V gene segment acted as functional or pseudogenic. Donor age, sex, ethnicity and CMV serostatus were compiled alongside the repertoire data. A later genetic analysis took genome-wide SNP genotypes for about 65% of the roughly 670 donors and used that subset as a discovery cohort. All discovery cohort repertoires had been generated on a single sequencing platform. HLA typing included class I and class II loci at four-digit resolution. The number of donors typed differed by locus, with about 620-630 for A, B, C, DRB1 and DQB1, about 500 for DQA1, 606 for DPA1, and 400 to 490 for DPB1. Because of strong linkage in the cohort, 4 to 6 DR-DQ haplotypes were treated as single units for association and clustering. Among several hundred genotyped donors of the cohort, an average of roughly 230,000 unique TCR beta nucleotide sequences was sequenced per donor, of which roughly 18% were non-productive. General conclusions and limits of the study: At a false discovery rate of 0.05, a later analysis linked 16,000 or so TCR beta sequences to specific HLA alleles. The classifier was reported to diagnose cytomegalovirus status with high specificity and sensitivity in both the original and validation cohorts. The presence/absence analyses assumed that sequencing depth was roughly uniform across donors, and that assumption may not be true. This cohort had only TCR beta chains sequenced, and the lack of alpha or paired-chain data limited which features could be detected. For the cohort, immune exposure information was limited to CMV serostatus. Compared with the approximately 670-donor mean, donors in an Asian-associated ancestry cluster had fewer N-insertions in productive TCRs, according to a later genetic analysis. A further reported finding was that TCR beta sequences accurately predicted the HLA-A and HLA-B alleles for most subjects in the first cohort. In a later analysis, TCR association rates were found to vary across HLA loci, with the most associated TCRs seen for DRB1 alleles and the fewest for HLA-C alleles. According to a later analysis, parvovirus B19, influenza, CMV and Epstein-Barr virus appeared linked to several top co-occurrence clusters. When HLA alleles, especially DR and DQ, strongly co-occurred, TCR associations were difficult to assign to individual alleles. Because some donors lacked HLA typing at each locus, the association tests relied only on the typed subset. A later genetic analysis associated a missense DCLRE1C variant with V-gene and J-gene trimming of TCR beta chains, and an independent cohort replicated the association. In vitro tests confirmed that a few of the cytomegalovirus-associated TCR beta chains recognize cytomegalovirus antigens. Because the 87-base-pair reads could not distinguish some IMGT-functional V segments, including TRBV6-2 and TRBV6-3, those segments were excluded. Correlated functional status among segregating V segments might reflect linkage disequilibrium, but an unknown experimental factor could not be ruled out. An earlier analysis of 587 of the donors showed that most TCR beta V segments appeared in productive rearrangements either about 90% or about 30% of the time, which broadly matched IMGT annotations. Most TCR sequences were seen in very few donors, while some public TCRs were found in many individuals. Most CMV-associated TCR beta chains appeared to be HLA-restricted in a later analysis, and the HLA associations seemed to be driven largely by CMV exposure. A cluster of highly shared sequence variants was judged likely to represent a technical artifact of the sequencing pipeline. In a later analysis, HLA-associated TCR beta chains showed more clonal expansion and lower generation probabilities than non-associated chains that were equally common. The study listed around 160 TCR beta chains as associated with cytomegalovirus. Because counts were too low, 15 to 20 rarely observed V segments, including chromosome 9 orphons, were excluded from the earlier analysis of some 540 of the donors. The authors suggested that the approach could potentially be extended to other disease states and immunological phenotypes.

The cohort comprised 550 to 700 healthy bone marrow donors. At the time of sampling, all cohort members were nominally healthy, though unrecorded immune exposures were likely present. The donor tested CMV seronegative and was one of the 352 seronegative cohort members. A peripheral blood sample was provided by each donor, and peripheral blood mononuclear cells were used for TCR beta sequencing. The Qiagen DNeasy Blood Extraction Kit was used to extract genomic DNA from the blood cell samples. As regards this clone: It lacks a known antigen. No qualities accompany the bases; no much larger clone lies one base away.

Libraries were built with the immunoSEQ multiplex PCR assay. A mixture of 60 forward primers for TCR Vbeta segments and 13 reverse primers for TCR Jbeta segments was used in the multiplex PCR. A multiplex PCR assay on genomic DNA amplified the CDR3 region of rearranged TCR beta genes. The amplified TCR beta libraries were sequenced on the Illumina HiSeq System as 87-base-pair reads. The authors' analysis ran thus. A later analysis tallied tens of millions of unique TCR beta chains across the 660 or so repertoires, and roughly 11 million of those chains were shared by two or more donors. Raw reads were error-corrected and collapsed into unique sequences with a nearest-neighbor algorithm that merged closely related sequences to remove PCR and sequencing errors. CDR3 sequences were aligned to IMGT reference sequences to assign V, D and J gene segments. Each retained sequence needed at least a six-nucleotide match to both a V gene segment and a J gene segment. A rearrangement counted as productive if the CDR3 had no stop codons and remained in frame with V and J, and every other rearrangement counted as non-productive. CDR3 was defined by IMGT convention, running from the second conserved V-encoded cysteine to the conserved J-encoded phenylalanine. In an earlier analysis of around 640 of the donors, sequences lacking an unambiguous match to a single V gene segment were excluded. In an earlier analysis of 587 of the donors, V segments were called functional above 56.7% productive rearrangements and were called segregating when the between-donor standard deviation exceeded 5%. A statistical classification framework was built for diagnosing cytomegalovirus status from the catalog of TCR beta chain sequences. In a later analysis, TCR nucleotide sequences were compared against IMGT/GENE-DB human TR gene sequences so that V and J genes could be assigned. The TCRdist pipeline was used in a later analysis to assign CDR3 sequences and most-parsimonious VDJ recombination scenarios. In a later analysis, each TCR beta chain was defined by its CDR3 amino acid sequence together with its V-gene family, and reads without a unique V-gene family were excluded. In a later analysis, around 600 highly shared, low-generation-probability nucleotide sequences were removed to address suspected cross-contamination and a sequencing artifact. In a later analysis, a clonal expansion index was calculated for each public chain from normalized within-repertoire ranks of inferred template counts. In a later analysis, generation probabilities were computed with a VDJ recombination model fitted to out-of-frame rearrangements, and the resulting probabilities were checked against IGoR. In a later analysis, TCR-TCR, TCR-HLA and TCR-CMV co-occurrence was scored with hypergeometric tests, and a repertoire-size bias correction was applied to TCR pairs. False discovery rates were estimated in a later analysis by permuting HLA or CMV assignments 20 times. A later analysis grouped co-occurring TCRs with DBSCAN, adding TCRdist sequence similarity when clustering within HLA-allele-positive subsets. Co-occurrence clustering excluded repertoires with fewer than 30,000 or more than 120,000 public chains, plus five with anomalous nucleotide sharing. TCRdb provides this immuneACCESS table in a form limited to in-frame rearrangements. Some clones are lacking; in checked studies, under half of them reflect an unresolved V gene, and why the rest are absent is not known. V, J and clone size are taken as reported in that table, and D and trimming were inferred from the DNA itself. The sample records some 160,000 clones, roughly 80% of which are singletons. Clones ranked in the top ten supply 1.9% of the sample.

From a lookup of the germline V gene, CDR1 and CDR2 are SGHRS and YFSETQ. From cysteine to phenylalanine, the CDR3 is 15 amino acids long. Just CDR3 DNA is preserved here, 45 bases in frame from base 1. Germline trimming amounts to 4 bases on V and 6 bases on J, with 7 as the count of junction bases outside the gene matches. The receptor's source is a man aged 18 to 30 in good health and CMV-seronegative. The chain joins TRBV5-1 to TRBJ2-4; TRBD1 agrees with 10 junctional bases. The sequencing sample was made of PBMCs. The DNA sequence follows: TGCGCCAGCAGCCACGGGACAGGGGCGAGAAACATTCAGTACTTC. The translation is CASSHGTGARNIQYF.